This T cell receptor beta chain was sequenced during a study of blood T cell repertoires in COVID-19. Background on the study: Both acute and convalescent COVID-19 samples were obtained from the United States, Italy and Spain. Nucleic acid was either cDNA or gDNA, and it came from T cells, B-cell-depleted T cells, or PBMCs.

Germline V lookup: CDR1 SGDLS, CDR2 YYNGEE. The V and J ends lost 1 base and 0 bases respectively, with 5 bases between them. The CDR3 length is 15 residues. Authors' methods: From reference gene primer amplification, estimates of nucleated cell counts were derived. Libraries were prepared by immunoSEQ multiplex PCR; TCRdb keeps only in-frame clonotypes and omits some of them. The DNA gave D and trimming, while V, J and clone size come from that table. The profile shows fewer than 300,000 clones, over 70% of them singletons. The chain uses TRBV9 and TRBJ2-6, with D uncertain. The source is a woman aged 40-49 years who had recovered from COVID-19. The sequenced material came from peripheral blood. CDR3 coding DNA: TGTGCCAGCAGCGTACCGAGCTCTGGGGCCAACGTCCTGACTTTC. Its protein is CASSVPSSGANVLTF.